This TCR beta chain was captured in a study of T cells in Graves' hyperthyroidism and ophthalmopathy. This CDR3 comprises 18 residues. Germline assignment: CDR1 MNHNS and CDR2 SASEGT. The V and J ends lost 4 bases and 5 bases, in that order; junction bases with no gene match: 14. Concerning this clonotype itself: A read error may be the cause here, since a much bigger clone is one base away.

TCR beta CDR3 sequences were amplified from RNA transcripts. HTBI primers were used for first-round RT-PCR of the TCR CDR3. From the multiplex PCR reads, TCRdb called clonotypes with MiXCR, one entry per CDR3 protein. In the table there are around 350,000 distinct CDR3 sequences, approximately 15% of which are singletons. The sequencing input was blood. The chain couples TRBV6-1 to TRBJ2-7; 13 positions agree with TRBD2. This receptor was obtained from a woman aged 30 to 39 with Graves' ophthalmopathy. The CDR3 loop reads CASSATGTSGVGPHEQYF. CDR3 bases: TGTGCCAGCAGTGCGACCGGGACTAGCGGGGTCGGCCCCCACGAGCAGTACTTC.